Sequencing of this T cell receptor beta chain was carried out in a study of T cell responses to AZD1222 COVID-19 vaccine. Study-level points and caveats: As reported, nearly half of all spike-specific TCRs target variant regions that are unmutated.

Notes on this clone: As yet, its antigen is unknown.

Sequencing used immunoSEQ multiplex PCR; TCRdb keeps in-frame clones, though not all of them. This table holds 150,000 to 200,000 clones, 92% found once. The sample in question was peripheral blood, obtained 28 days after the second AZD1222 dose. The TCR originated in an adult who received the AZD1222 COVID-19 vaccine.

The chain's CDR3 is CASSASTGGGSPLHF. Written as DNA, the CDR3 is TGTGCCAGCAGCGCCTCGACAGGGGGAGGTTCACCCCTCCACTTT. The V call is TRBV9, the J call TRBJ1-6; 9 bases agree with TRBD1. The length of the CDR3 is 15 residues. V lost 3 bases to trimming and J lost 9 bases; unmatched junction nucleotides: 7. Looked up from germline, CDR1 is SGDLS and CDR2 is YYNGEE.